These 10 T cell receptor beta chains came from one sample sequenced in a study of blood T cell repertoires in COVID-19. Produced via immunoSEQ multiplex PCR; TCRdb's table is partial and in-frame only. The sample has tens of thousands of clones, about 81% seen once. Sequencing input: peripheral blood. All receptors come from a human donor in a cohort sampled during active COVID-19.

J is TRBJ1-1 and V is TRBV5-1; TRBD1 aligns across 7 bases. Trimming cost V 5 bases and J 3 bases; bases outside gene matches: 7. Germline V gene data show CDR1 as SGHRS and CDR2 as YFSETQ. The length of the CDR3 is 14 residues. CDR3 nucleotide sequence: TGCGCCAGCAGGAGACAGGGCGAGGACACTGAAGCTTTCTTT. Protein: CASRRQGEDTEAFF.

The CDR3: CASSYRDSQEKLFF. The CDR3, as DNA: TGTGCCAGCAGTTACCGGGACAGCCAGGAAAAACTGTTTTTT. V usage is TRBV2 and J usage is TRBJ1-4, with 7 nucleotides matching TRBD1. The CDR3 extends over 14 amino acids. V was pared by 5 bases and J by 8 bases, with 8 bases of the junction left unmatched. From germline, CDR1 is SNHLY and CDR2 FYNNEI.

The V call is TRBV7-3, the J call TRBJ2-1; 9 bases align to TRBD2. Germline lookup yields CDR1 SGHTA and CDR2 FQGTGA. V was clipped by 5 bases and J by 2 bases; unmatched bases: 4. This CDR3 is built from 15 residues. Here the CDR3 reads CASSLSGGTYNEQFF. DNA of the CDR3: TGTGCCAGCAGCCTTAGCGGGGGAACCTACAATGAGCAGTTCTTC.

This sequence joins TRBV21-1 and TRBJ2-4; the D call TRBD2 from the table was never checked on the DNA. TRBV21-1 is a known pseudogene. This CDR3 has 12 residues. In nucleotides, the CDR3 is TGTGCCAGCAGCAAAGAAGGGAGTGTGAAACACTTC. Translated, it gives CASSKEGSVKHF.

This clone appeared once. The J gene is TRBJ1-2, the V gene TRBV5-1, with D perhaps TRBD1 (6 bases). The V gene's germline CDR1 is SGHRS and CDR2 YFSETQ. Trimming took off 4 bases at V and 2 bases at J, with 12 bases between the two ends. CDR3 size: 14 residues. CDR3 residues: CASSPWTANYGYTF. In DNA form, the CDR3 reads TGCGCCAGCAGCCCATGGACAGCCAACTATGGCTACACCTTC. The whole variable domain, filled in from reference TRBV5-1 and TRBJ1-2, reads KAGVTQTPRYLIKTRGQQVTLSCSPISGHRSVSWYQQTPGQGLQFLFEYFSETQRNKGNFPGRFSGRQFSNSRSEMNVSTLELGDSALYLCASSPWTANYGYTFGSGTRLTVV.

The rearrangement links TRBV7-9 to TRBJ1-5; maybe TRBD1 (5 bases). The CDR3 loop spans 13 amino acids. Trimming left V 1 base short and J 5 bases short, with 6 bases between. Germline CDR1 reads SEHNR; CDR2 reads FQNEAQ (reference sequence). In nucleotides, the CDR3 is TGTGCCAGCAGCTTAGTAGGGGATCAGCCCCAGCATTTT. Protein sequence: CASSLVGDQPQHF.

The gene calls are TRBV7-3 and TRBJ1-5, with D perhaps TRBD1 (5 bases). The germline gives CDR1 SGHTA, CDR2 FQGTGA. Trimming cost V 11 bases and J 0 bases, with 14 bases left between them. The CDR3 runs to 14 residues. CDR3 sequence (DNA): TGTGCCGGGCCCGACAGTTATAGCAATCAGCCCCAGCATTTT. Residues: CAGPDSYSNQPQHF.

V gene TRBV6-5 combines with J gene TRBJ1-2, with 9 bases matching TRBD1. There are 14 residues in the CDR3. The V and J ends lost 8 bases and 6 bases, in that order; junction bases with no gene match: 10. The germline V gene encodes CDR1 MNHEY and CDR2 SVGAGI. The CDR3 DNA is TGTGCCAGCTTTACAGGGGGCGCGGATAATGGCTACACCTTC. Translated, it gives CASFTGGADNGYTF.

The gene calls are TRBV5-1 and TRBJ2-7, with TRBD1 as a possible D gene (5 bases). V gave up 4 bases and J gave up 3 bases, with 17 bases separating them. This CDR3 has 15 residues. Per germline, CDR1 SGHRS and CDR2 YFSETQ. CDR3 protein: CASSLAGFPVYEQYF. Here the CDR3 DNA reads TGCGCCAGCAGCCTGGCAGGGTTTCCGGTCTACGAGCAGTACTTC.

The chain recombines TRBV11-3 with TRBJ2-7; no clear D gene. Germline V gene lookup returns CDR1 SGHNT and CDR2 YENEEA. V was shortened by 5 bases and J by 3 bases, with 11 bases between the two germline ends. The CDR3 extends over 13 amino acids. CDR3: CASSPGEGYEQYF. CDR3 nucleotide sequence: TGTGCCAGCAGCCCCGGAGAAGGCTACGAGCAGTACTTC.